One and the same sample provided the 8 T cell receptor beta chains below, sequenced in a study of beta chain features in type 1 diabetes. What these receptors recognize is not known. The study reverse transcribed the entire isolated RNA, so it sequenced expressed TCRB transcripts. The assay was immunoSEQ multiplex PCR, and TCRdb's table has in-frame clones only and misses some. This table holds 640,000 or so clones, about 14% found once. Study-level results: For Type 1 diabetes patients, all four CD4+ subsets carried TCRB CDR3s that were moderately but significantly shorter.

The specimen sequenced was naive CD4+ T cells from blood. Every receptor here comes from a man between 18 and 29 years old with type 1 diabetes.

This clone occurred a few times. CDR3: CASSQDSGHNEQFF. CDR3 in DNA: TGCGCCAGCAGCCAAGATAGCGGCCACAATGAGCAGTTCTTC. The chain joins TRBV4-1 to TRBJ2-1, with D perhaps matching TRBD2 (6 bases). The CDR3 totals 14 residues. Germline V gene data show CDR1 as MGHRA and CDR2 as YSYEKL. Trimming pared 0 bases from V and 5 bases from J, leaving 8 bases between.

V is TRBV7-2 and J is TRBJ2-7, with D hard to call. This CDR3 spans 14 amino acids. V was trimmed by 1 base and J by 5 bases, leaving 12 bases between them. Germline loops: CDR1 SGHTA, CDR2 FQGNSA. The CDR3 nucleotides read TGTGCCAGCAGCTTAGGACAAGTATTCAACGAGCAGTACTTC. Translation gives CASSLGQVFNEQYF.

The chain joins TRBV25-1 to TRBJ1-2; unclear D gene. The CDR3 loop spans 13 amino acids. V gave up 6 bases and J gave up 8 bases, with 16 bases separating them. The germline CDR1 and CDR2 sequences are MGHDK and SYGVNS. The CDR3 nucleotides read TGTGCCAGCAGGAACCGGGGAGTGGGCGGCTACACCTTC. Its protein product is CASRNRGVGGYTF.

The chain employs TRBV30 and TRBJ2-7; TRBD2 might be the D (5 bases). The ends were cut back, 3 bases at V and 0 bases at J, with 12 bases in the middle. This CDR3 spans 14 amino acids. Germline V lookup: CDR1 GTSNPN, CDR2 SVGIG (reference sequence). CDR3 DNA sequence: TGTGCCTGGAGGGGAGACTTCTACTCCTACGAGCAGTACTTC. The encoded protein is CAWRGDFYSYEQYF.

This clone was seen only a few times. The chain links TRBV30 to TRBJ1-4, with 9 bases identical to TRBD1. Germline V lookup: CDR1 GTSNPN, CDR2 SVGIG (reference sequence). The CDR3 has 13 residues. V gave up 6 bases and J gave up 4 bases; unmatched junction bases: 3. DNA of the CDR3: TGTGCCTGTACAGGGGGCCTTAATGAAAAACTGTTTTTT. Translation gives CACTGGLNEKLFF.

The chain uses TRBV10-3 and TRBJ2-1; 8 bases match TRBD1. The V gene end was trimmed by 6 bases and the J gene end by 8 bases; junction bases not matched to a gene: 0. The CDR3 has 11 residues. Germline V gene lookup returns CDR1 ENHRY and CDR2 SYGVKD. Here the CDR3 DNA reads TGTGCCATCAGACAGGGGGATGAGCAGTTCTTC. Translation: CAIRQGDEQFF.

This clone was seen only a few times. This rearrangement joins TRBV18 to TRBJ2-3, with a weak D call TRBD2 (5 bases). Trimming took 3 bases from V and 8 from J, leaving 9 bases between them. The CDR3 is 12 amino acids. The germline CDR1 and CDR2 sequences are KGHSH and LQKENI. Here the CDR3 reads CASSPEGSTQYF. The CDR3 DNA reads as TGTGCCAGCTCACCCGAGGGTAGTACGCAGTATTTT. The full variable domain, its missing parts supplied by reference TRBV18 and TRBJ2-3, is NAGVMQNPRHLVRRRGQEARLRCSPMKGHSHVYWYRQLPEEGLKFMVYLQKENIIDESGMPKERFSAEFPKEGPSILRIQQVVRGDSAAYFCASSPEGSTQYFGPGTRLTVL.

This chain joins TRBV30 and TRBJ1-1; D may be TRBD1 (6 bases). CDR1 is GTSNPN, CDR2 SVGIG, per germline (reference sequence). The V end lost 7 bases, the J end lost 3 bases, and 15 bases lay between the germline ends. The CDR3 contains 13 residues. The CDR3 reads CAFQGNTDTEAFF. CDR3 bases: TGTGCCTTCCAGGGGAATACGGACACTGAAGCTTTCTTT.